A selection of T cell receptor beta chains follows, all from one sample in a study of beta chain features in type 1 diabetes. Measured with immunoSEQ multiplex PCR; TCRdb has only the in-frame clones, and not every one. The sample consists of about 210,000 clones, around 9.9% of them appearing once. Sequencing used central memory CD4+ T cells from blood. The receptor set was obtained from a man aged 18 to 29 in good health. Both conserved end residues are part of each CDR3. A D gene is named only where the DNA matches it firmly. Expanded clones are given a class, and other clones once, few, many or no size at all.

abundance,v_gene,d_gene,j_gene,CDR3nt,CDR3aa
few,TRBV28,NA,TRBJ2-7,TGTGCCAGCAGGAGCCACAACTCCTACGAGCAGTACTTC,CASRSHNSYEQYF
few,TRBV5-1,TRBD2,TRBJ2-1,TGCGCCAGCAGCGGTACTAGCGTCGATGAGCAGTTCTTC,CASSGTSVDEQFF
NA,TRBV15,TRBD1,TRBJ2-3,TGTGCCACCAGCGGAAGGACAGGGGGCCCAGATACGCAGTATTTT,CATSGRTGGPDTQYF
NA,TRBV2,NA,TRBJ2-4,TGTGCCAGCAGTGAACATCGGAAGGCCAAAAACATTCAGTACTTC,CASSEHRKAKNIQYF
few,TRBV7-2,TRBD1,TRBJ2-1,TGTGCCAGCAGCTTACTACCGGGACAGGGGGCTGGTGAGCAGTTCTTC,CASSLLPGQGAGEQFF
few,TRBV7-2,NA,TRBJ2-7,TGTGCCACGTCGGGAGGGACAGGGAGATCGTACGAGCAGTACTTC,CATSGGTGRSYEQYF
few,TRBV30,NA,TRBJ1-4,TGTGCCTGGAACCGGGAAACCCCCGGGAAACTGTTTTTT,CAWNRETPGKLFF
NA,TRBV29-1,TRBD1,TRBJ2-7,TGCAGCGTCGCTCCGACAGGGGGTCGACACGAGCAGTACTTC,CSVAPTGGRHEQYF
few,TRBV4-3,TRBD2,TRBJ2-7,TGCGCCAGCAGCCAGGGGAGGGGTTACTCCTACGAGCAGTACTTC,CASSQGRGYSYEQYF
NA,TRBV9,NA,TRBJ2-5,TGTGCCAGCAGCGTCGGGAGCTTGTACCAAGAGACCCAGTACTTC,CASSVGSLYQETQYF
NA,TRBV16,TRBD2,TRBJ2-1,TGTGCCAGCAGCCAACCTAGCGGGGACTACAATGAGCAGTTCTTC,CASSQPSGDYNEQFF
NA,TRBV7-2,TRBD1,TRBJ1-2,TGTGCCAGCAGCTTGAGGCCAGCTGCGACAGGGGGCAGCTATGGCTACACCTTC,CASSLRPAATGGSYGYTF
NA,TRBV11-2,NA,TRBJ2-3,TGTGCCAGCAGTACCCATGGCACAGATACGCAGTATTTT,CASSTHGTDTQYF
NA,TRBV2,TRBD2,TRBJ2-7,TGTGCCAGCAGGGGGGGACTAGCGTTCGAGCAGTACTTC,CASRGGLAFEQYF
few,TRBV7-2,TRBD2,TRBJ2-5,TGTGCCAGCAGCCCATGGACTAGCGGGAGCGGAGAGACCCAGTACTTC,CASSPWTSGSGETQYF
NA,TRBV2,NA,TRBJ1-5,TGTGCCAGCAGGGCGGGAGGCCCCAATCAGCCCCAGCATTTT,CASRAGGPNQPQHF
NA,TRBV29-1,NA,TRBJ2-5,TGCAGCGTTGTCGTCAGGGTGGCACAAGAGACCCAGTACTTC,CSVVVRVAQETQYF
few,TRBV7-7,TRBD2,TRBJ2-2,TGTGCCAGCACCCCGACTAGCGGGACCGGGGAGCTGTTTTTT,CASTPTSGTGELFF
few,TRBV2,TRBD1,TRBJ1-5,TGTGCCAGCAGTGAGAGGACAGGGGGCATTCAGCCCCAGCATTTT,CASSERTGGIQPQHF
few,TRBV5-6,NA,TRBJ1-6,TGTGCCACCAATGTAGGTGGATCACCCCTCCACTTT,CATNVGGSPLHF
NA,TRBV7-2,NA,TRBJ1-5,TGTGCCAGCAGCTTACAGGCGCATAGCAATCAGCCCCAGCATTTT,CASSLQAHSNQPQHF
many,TRBV29-1,NA,TRBJ2-6,TGCAGCGTTGCTCAGGGCTCTGGGGCCAACGTCCTGACTTTC,CSVAQGSGANVLTF
NA,TRBV14,NA,TRBJ2-2,TGTGCCAGCAGCCAAGTTCGAAGAGCCGGGGAGCTGTTTTTT,CASSQVRRAGELFF
NA,TRBV15,NA,TRBJ2-7,TGTGCCACCAGCAGAGGAGGGCCGGGGGAGCAGTACTTC,CATSRGGPGEQYF
NA,TRBV2,NA,TRBJ2-7,TGTGCCAGCAGTGAGGTCCCCGGCTACGAGCAGTACTTC,CASSEVPGYEQYF
few,TRBV7-9,TRBD2,TRBJ2-1,TGTGCCAGCAGCTCCATTAGCGGGAGCCCTCAATGGCAGTTCTTC,CASSSISGSPQWQFF
many,TRBV7-2,NA,TRBJ2-1,TGTGCCAGCTTGGGAGGGGGAGGCTTTATCAATGAGCAGTTCTTC,CASLGGGGFINEQFF
few,TRBV28,NA,TRBJ1-4,TGTGCCAGCAGTTTAGCAGGGAGTGATGAAAAACTGTTTTTT,CASSLAGSDEKLFF
NA,TRBV27,TRBD2,TRBJ2-1,TGTGCCAGCAGTTTTATCGGCGGGGGGGACCCTTTAGGCGGTGAGCAGTTCTTC,CASSFIGGGDPLGGEQFF
NA,TRBV5-6,NA,TRBJ1-4,TGTGCCAGCAGCCTGACAGGATACAATGAAAAACTGTTTTTT,CASSLTGYNEKLFF
once,TRBV7-6,NA,TRBJ2-1,TGTGCCAGCAGCTTAGCCGGAGGGACTTTCAATGAGCAGTTCTTC,CASSLAGGTFNEQFF